The 16 T cell receptor beta chains below were found in one sample sequenced in a study of regulatory T cells in long-lasting Graves disease. Time point defined: newly diagnosed GD, antithyroid drugs for less than 3 months. The TCR library was prepared using RNA isolated from PBMCs. The authors built TCR beta libraries using iRepertoire HTBI primers and Arm-PCR of CDR3 regions. TCRdb processed the multiplex PCR reads anew with MiXCR; each CDR3 protein has one entry. The table has 300,000 to 400,000 distinct CDR3 sequences, roughly 17% seen once. These sequences were also reported in another study, on T cells in Graves' hyperthyroidism and ophthalmopathy.

The specimen was peripheral blood mononuclear cells (PBMCs), collected at new diagnosis, from a patient treated with antithyroid drugs. Source of these receptors: a man aged 40-50 years with Graves disease.

This rearrangement joins TRBV28 to TRBJ1-5; D is unresolved. Germline V gene lookup returns CDR1 MDHEN and CDR2 SYDVKM. V gave up 2 bases and J gave up 0 bases, with 8 bases separating them. CDR3 length: 15 residues. DNA of the CDR3: TGTGCCAGCAGTTTACGGAGTTATAGCAATCAGCCCCAGCATTTT. It encodes CASSLRSYSNQPQHF.

This clonotype has more than one count but fewer than ten. Because the CDR3 is missing its conserved closing phenylalanine or tryptophan, this is likely a read error. J is TRBJ2-3 and V is TRBV20-1; D uncertain. V lost 6 bases and J 0 bases, leaving 13 bases between the germline ends. The CDR3 contains 14 residues. The germline gives CDR1 DFQATT, CDR2 SNEGSKA (reference sequence). The CDR3 DNA is TGCAGTGCCCCAGTCCAGTCTAGCACAGATACGCAGTATTTG. Protein product: CSAPVQSSTDTQYL.

Ten or more counts support this clonotype. The rearrangement links TRBV12-5 to TRBJ2-5; D gene ambiguous. Germline CDR1 LGHNT, CDR2 FRNRAP. Trimming took 4 bases from V and 2 from J, leaving 8 bases between them. The CDR3 is 13 amino acids. The CDR3 loop reads CASGSGRQETQYF. DNA of the CDR3: TGTGCTAGTGGTTCCGGACGGCAAGAGACCCAGTACTTC.

This clonotype was counted between two and nine times. The chain links TRBV10-2 to TRBJ1-6; a weak D match, TRBD1 (5 bases). This CDR3 comprises 14 residues. V lost 7 bases to trimming and J lost 5 bases, with 12 bases between them. Germline V gives CDR1 WSHSY, CDR2 SAAADI. CDR3: CASKPGRNNSPLHF. The CDR3 nucleotides read TGCGCCAGCAAGCCGGGACGGAATAATTCACCCCTCCACTTT.

The sample holds many counts of this clonotype. The chain has TRBV12-3 or TRBV12-4 and TRBJ2-1, with a tentative D call TRBD1 (6 bases). V was shortened by 3 bases and J by 4 bases, with 13 bases between the two germline ends. CDR3 length equals 15 residues. The chain's CDR3 is CASSFAGTTYNEQFF. CDR3 DNA: TGTGCCAGCAGTTTCGCCGGGACAACTTACAATGAGCAGTTCTTC.

This clonotype has a count of ten or more. The chain carries TRBV18 and TRBJ1-1; the D gene is possibly TRBD1 (5 bases). V lost 1 base to trimming and J lost 0 bases, with 9 bases between them. The CDR3 consists of 15 residues. Germline V lookup: CDR1 KGHSH, CDR2 LQKENI. The CDR3, as DNA: TGTGCCAGCTCACCACTCGGGGCCTTGAACACTGAAGCTTTCTTT. The encoded protein is CASSPLGALNTEAFF.

This clonotype occurred many times. The V and J genes are TRBV28 and TRBJ2-7; D is possibly TRBD1 (5 bases). The germline V and J ends were trimmed by 5 bases and 3 bases, with 20 bases remaining between them. Looked up from germline, CDR1 is MDHEN and CDR2 is SYDVKM. The length of the CDR3 is 16 residues. The DNA for the CDR3 is TGTGCCAGCAGTATAATGACTGCCCAGGGCCACTACGAGCAGTACTTC. It is translated as CASSIMTAQGHYEQYF.

V and J are TRBV28 and TRBJ2-7, with 8 bases fitting TRBD2. V shed 5 bases, J shed 4 bases, and the junction held 13 bases outside the gene matches. The CDR3 extends over 16 amino acids. CDR1 is MDHEN, CDR2 SYDVKM, per germline. The CDR3 is CASSPPLRGGGYEQYF. In DNA form, the CDR3 reads TGTGCCAGCAGTCCCCCATTACGGGGGGGGGGATACGAGCAGTACTTC. Full variable domain (rest looked up from reference TRBV28 and TRBJ2-7): DVKVTQSSRYLVKRTGEKVFLECVQDMDHENMFWYRQDPGLGLRLIYFSYDVKMKEKGDIPEGYSVSREKKERFSLILESASTNQTSMYLCASSPPLRGGGYEQYFGPGTRLTVT.

In its sample, this clonotype was seen many times. The chain joins TRBV24-1 to TRBJ2-2; TRBD2 might be the D (6 bases). CDR3 size: 15 residues. Germline CDR1 and CDR2: KGHDR and SFDVKD. V was clipped by 4 bases and J by 7 bases, with 15 bases between them. Here the CDR3 reads CATSDGGRASGELFF. The CDR3 DNA sequence: TGTGCCACCAGTGACGGGGGACGGGCCAGCGGGGAGCTGTTTTTT.

This clonotype has just a few counts. The chain links TRBV5-6 to TRBJ1-2; 9 nucleotides match TRBD1. J lost 2 bases, V lost 4 bases, and 6 bases had no gene match. There are 15 residues in the CDR3. The germline V gene has CDR1 SGHDT and CDR2 YYEEEE. CDR3 loop: CASSADRGFNYGYTF. CDR3 in DNA: TGTGCCAGCAGCGCGGACAGGGGCTTCAACTATGGCTACACCTTC.

This chain links TRBV5-4 with TRBJ2-1, with a tentative D call TRBD2 (6 bases). The tail of the sequence fits TRBJ2-5 better, so the J call may be wrong. Germline V gives CDR1 SGHNT, CDR2 YYREEE (reference sequence). This CDR3 spans 15 amino acids. CDR3 coding DNA: TGTGCCAGCAGCCCCGTCCCGGGGGAGTCAGAGACCCAGTACTTC. Its translation: CASSPVPGESETQYF.

The table lists this clonotype with many counts. The junction shows a germline mismatch at one end, possibly a read error. The chain carries TRBV5-1 and TRBJ1-2; maybe TRBD1 (5 bases). The CDR3 runs 12 residues. CDR1 is SGHRS and CDR2 is YFSETQ in the germline V gene. The DNA for the CDR3 is TGTGCCAGCAGCTTGGGGCCAGGGATAACCACCTTC. Translation: CASSLGPGITTF.

This clonotype occurred many times. CDR3 sequence reads: CATRAGRTGANTEAFF. CDR3 nucleotides: TGTGCCACCAGGGCCGGTCGGACAGGGGCGAACACTGAAGCTTTCTTT. The chain joins TRBV24-1 to TRBJ1-1; 9 bases agree with TRBD1. The CDR3 runs 16 residues. Looked up from germline, CDR1 is KGHDR and CDR2 is SFDVKD. With 7 bases clipped from V and 1 base from J, the junction kept 9 bases outside the gene matches.

In this sample, this clonotype turned up many times. The chain joins TRBV2 to TRBJ1-4; no definite D call. This CDR3 is 16 amino acids long. Germline CDR1 SNHLY, CDR2 FYNNEI. V was shortened by 3 bases and J by 1 base, with 12 bases between the two germline ends. The CDR3 bases are TGTGCCAGCAGTGACGAGGGTTTTGGAACTAATGAAAAACTGTTTTTT. Translated: CASSDEGFGTNEKLFF.

This clonotype was recorded many times. V is TRBV19 and J is TRBJ2-3, with TRBD1 matching over 11 bases. Trimming removed 9 bases from V and 2 bases from J; junction bases left unmatched: 10. The germline V gene has CDR1 LNHDA and CDR2 SQIVND (reference sequence). This CDR3 has 16 residues. The CDR3 spells CASSEDRGLPTDTQYF. CDR3 DNA sequence: TGTGCCAGCAGCGAGGACAGGGGGCTTCCCACAGATACGCAGTATTTT.

This clonotype came up many times. The gene calls are TRBV5-1 and TRBJ1-1; 9 bases match TRBD1. Germline trimming cut 5 bases from V and 5 bases from J; bases unmatched to any gene: 10. Germline V lookup: CDR1 SGHRS, CDR2 YFSETQ. This CDR3 contains 15 residues. The CDR3 DNA is TGCGCCAGCAGAGAAAACACCGGGACAGGGACTGAAGCTTTCTTT. Encoded protein: CASRENTGTGTEAFF. The full variable domain, in which reference TRBV5-1 and TRBJ1-1 provide the parts outside the CDR3, is KAGVTQTPRYLIKTRGQQVTLSCSPISGHRSVSWYQQTPGQGLQFLFEYFSETQRNKGNFPGRFSGRQFSNSRSEMNVSTLELGDSALYLCASRENTGTGTEAFFGQGTRLTVV.